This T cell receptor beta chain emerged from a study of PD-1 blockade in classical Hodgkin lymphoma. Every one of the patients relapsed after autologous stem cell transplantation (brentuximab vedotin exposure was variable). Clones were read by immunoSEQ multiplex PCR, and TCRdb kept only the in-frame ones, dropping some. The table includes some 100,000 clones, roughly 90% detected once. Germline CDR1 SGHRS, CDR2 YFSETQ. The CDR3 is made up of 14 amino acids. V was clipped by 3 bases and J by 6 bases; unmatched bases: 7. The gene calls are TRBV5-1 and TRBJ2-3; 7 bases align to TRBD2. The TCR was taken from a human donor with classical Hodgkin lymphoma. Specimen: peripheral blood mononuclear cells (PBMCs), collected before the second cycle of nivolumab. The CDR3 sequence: CASSSLSGADTQYF. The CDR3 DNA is TGCGCCAGCAGCTCCCTGAGCGGGGCCGATACGCAGTATTTT.